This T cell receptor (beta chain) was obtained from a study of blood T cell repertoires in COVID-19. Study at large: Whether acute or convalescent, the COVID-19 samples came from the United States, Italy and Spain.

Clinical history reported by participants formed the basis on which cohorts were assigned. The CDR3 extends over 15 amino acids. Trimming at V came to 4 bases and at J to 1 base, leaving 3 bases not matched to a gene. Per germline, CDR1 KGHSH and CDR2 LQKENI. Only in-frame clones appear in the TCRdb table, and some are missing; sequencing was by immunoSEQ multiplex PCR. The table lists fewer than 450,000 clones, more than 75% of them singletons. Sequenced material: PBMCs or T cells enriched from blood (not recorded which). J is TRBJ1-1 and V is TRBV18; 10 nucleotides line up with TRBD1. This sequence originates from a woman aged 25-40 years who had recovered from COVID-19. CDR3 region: CASSRTGGTNTEAFF. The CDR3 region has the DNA TGTGCCAGCTCACGGACAGGGGGAACGAACACTGAAGCTTTCTTT.